These 26 T cell receptor beta chains share one sample of origin, sequenced in a study of T cell clonality in common variable immunodeficiency. Study-wide findings and caveats: In common variable immunodeficiency, TCR beta chains reportedly carried fewer deletions and N-nucleotide insertions.

These receptors are not linked to any known antigen. TCRdb keeps only in-frame clones here, not all; method: immunoSEQ multiplex PCR. The profile covers some 16,000 clones, none occurring a single time. Material: peripheral blood mononuclear cells. These receptors were taken from a human donor with common variable immunodeficiency.

This clone has a count of ten or more. Read sequence stops 3 residues before the CDR3 end, and the germline J gene provides the missing end. This rearrangement joins TRBV29-1 to TRBJ2-1; 8 bases are shared with TRBD1. Germline V gene lookup returns CDR1 SQVTM and CDR2 ANQGSEA. Trimming cost V 6 bases and J 2 bases; bases outside gene matches: 6. The CDR3 is 14 residues long. This CDR3 reads CSVPQGATYNEQFF. Partial CDR3 DNA: TGCAGCGTCCCGCAGGGGGCCACCTACAATGAG.

The covered CDR3 bases are TGTGCCTGTCGGACAGGGGCCTACAATGAG. It is translated as CACRTGAYNE. The full CDR3 is CACRTGAYNEQFF. This chain uses TRBV30 with TRBJ2-1; 9 bases map to TRBD1. The CDR3 end is not reached by the read, which stops 3 residues before it; the germline J gene fills it in. Germline CDR1 GTSNPN, CDR2 SVGIG (reference sequence). V trimming: 6 bases; J trimming: 2 bases; junction bases outside the gene matches: 2. The CDR3 has 13 residues.

This clone was picked up many times. CDR3 bases read: TGTGCCATCAGGCCCGCACTAGCGGGGCCCACCGGGGAG. It is translated as CAIRPALAGPTGE. The whole CDR3 protein is CAIRPALAGPTGELFF. The J gene is TRBJ2-2, the V gene TRBV10-3; 10 bases map to TRBD2. The read terminates 3 residues before the CDR3 end, so the remaining end is supplied by the germline J gene. This CDR3 spans 16 amino acids. The trim removed 6 bases at V and 4 bases at J, leaving 8 bases unmatched. CDR1 is ENHRY, CDR2 SYGVKD, per germline.

Details on this clone: The CDR3 extends 3 residues past the end of the read, so its final part is completed from the germline J gene. The rearrangement uses TRBV30 and TRBJ2-2; D is undetermined. Germline V gene sequence: CDR1 GTSNPN, CDR2 SVGIG (reference sequence). The CDR3 length is 15 residues. The germline V and J ends were trimmed by 1 base and 5 bases, with 14 bases remaining between them. Here the CDR3 reads CAWSGFTRWTGELFF. CDR3 bases read: TGTGCCTGGAGTGGTTTTACGCGGTGGACCGGGGAG. Together with reference TRBV30 and TRBJ2-2, the CDR3 gives the full variable domain: SQTIHQWPATLVQPVGSPLSLECTVEGTSNPNLYWYRQAAGRGLQLLFYSVGIGQISSEVPQNLSASRPQDRQFILSSKKLLLSDSGFYLCAWSGFTRWTGELFFGEGSRLTVL.

In its sample, this clone was seen a few times. The read stops 3 residues short of the end of the CDR3; the missing end is completed from the germline J gene. The chain couples TRBV7-9 to TRBJ1-4; perhaps TRBD1 as D (5 bases). The germline V gene encodes CDR1 SEHNR and CDR2 FQNEAQ (reference sequence). Trimming took 2 bases from V and 8 from J, leaving 9 bases between them. The CDR3 has 13 amino acids. CDR3 in amino acids: CASSLSGYEKLFF. The sequenced CDR3 bases are TGTGCCAGCAGCTTATCAGGGTACGAAAAA.

This clone was counted a few times. The read gets to within 3 residues of the CDR3 end, and the germline J gene fills in the rest. The rearrangement uses TRBV18 and TRBJ1-5, with 8 nucleotides matching TRBD1. V lost 4 bases to trimming and J lost 5 bases; unmatched junction nucleotides: 13. Germline V CDR1 and CDR2: KGHSH, LQKENI. The CDR3 sequence is 17 residues long. The CDR3 reads CASSHLGQGALDQPQHF. Partial CDR3 DNA: TGTGCCAGCTCACACTTGGGGCAGGGGGCTTTGGATCAGCCC.

This clone showed up many times. With the read ending 3 residues before the CDR3 end, the germline J gene is used to fill in that end. V is TRBV7-6 and J is TRBJ2-1; the match to TRBD2 covers 12 bases. After removal of 6 bases from V and 2 bases from J, the junction contained 2 bases not matched to a gene. CDR1 is SGHVS, CDR2 FNYEAQ, per germline. The CDR3 is made up of 15 amino acids. The CDR3 sequence is CASSSSGGAYNEQFF. The DNA read from the CDR3 is TGTGCCAGCAGTTCTAGCGGGGGGGCCTACAATGAG.

This clone was recorded a few times. Partial CDR3 DNA: TGTGCCTGGAGTGGGCAGGCGGCGGGGGGC. Translated, it gives CAWSGQAAGG. The entire CDR3 protein is CAWSGQAAGGYTF. This chain connects TRBV30 to TRBJ1-2; D unclear. The read comes to an end 3 residues before the CDR3 does, leaving the germline J gene to fill in the end. The CDR3 covers 13 residues. Germline CDR1 and CDR2: GTSNPN and SVGIG (reference sequence).

This clone was picked up many times. The read stops 3 residues short of the end of the CDR3; the missing end is completed from the germline J gene. The chain is built from TRBV29-1 and TRBJ1-2, with no clear D. The CDR3 covers 13 residues. The ends were cut back, 2 bases at V and 1 base at J, with 8 bases in the middle. CDR1 is SQVTM, CDR2 ANQGSEA, per germline. CDR3 bases read: TGCAGCGTTGAATTGTATTATAACTATGGC. This encodes CSVELYYNYG. The full CDR3 sequence reads CSVELYYNYGYTF.

The table lists this clone with a few counts. The CDR3 extends 3 residues past the end of the read, so its final part is completed from the germline J gene. The J gene is TRBJ2-3, the V gene TRBV2; D may be TRBD1 (5 bases). The CDR3 is made up of 14 amino acids. Trimming removed 7 bases at V and 0 bases at J, with 11 bases between. Germline CDR1 and CDR2: SNHLY and FYNNEI. CDR3 sequence reads: CASTKDRSTDTQYF. The part of the CDR3 DNA that was read is TGTGCCAGCACTAAAGACAGAAGCACAGATACG.

By sample fraction, this clone is medium-sized. The CDR3 is cut off 3 residues early in the read; its end comes from the germline J gene. This chain joins TRBV20-1 and TRBJ1-1, with D tentatively TRBD1 (5 bases). V lost 4 bases and J lost 1, with 13 bases in between. Germline lookup yields CDR1 DFQATT and CDR2 SNEGSKA (reference sequence). The CDR3 length is 14 residues. Partial CDR3 DNA: TGCAGTGCTAAAGAGTTCCAGGGGAACACTGAA. Protein sequence: CSAKEFQGNTE. The entire CDR3 is CSAKEFQGNTEAFF.

This clone has just a few counts. The sequenced fragment ends 3 residues before the CDR3 boundary, so the rest is inferred from the germline J gene. This chain joins TRBV6-2 or TRBV6-3 and TRBJ2-3; 7 bases are a match to TRBD2. With V trimmed by 1 base and J by 1 base, 8 bases remained unmatched. CDR3 length: 17 amino acids. Germline loops: CDR1 MNHEY, CDR2 SVGEGT. CDR3 sequence: CASSYWSGGGGTDTQYF. The covered CDR3 bases are TGTGCCAGCAGTTACTGGTCCGGCGGGGGTGGCACAGATACG.

Concerning this clone: Coverage ceases 3 residues before the CDR3 finishes, and the germline J gene fills in the end. The rearrangement links TRBV18 to TRBJ2-3, with D possibly being TRBD1 (5 bases). V lost 0 bases to trimming and J lost 3 bases, with 16 bases between them. Germline loops: CDR1 KGHSH, CDR2 LQKENI. The CDR3 contains 17 residues. CDR3: CASSPPNRREKTDTQYF. The sequenced part of the CDR3 DNA is TGTGCCAGCTCACCACCGAACAGGCGTGAGAAGACAGATACG.

With respect to this clone: The read falls 3 residues short of the CDR3 end, and the missing part is taken from the germline J gene. The rearrangement links TRBV10-2 to TRBJ2-7; 8 bases fit TRBD1. The V gene's germline CDR1 is WSHSY and CDR2 SAAADI. This CDR3 contains 16 residues. V dropped 0 bases and J dropped 3; count of bases not matched to a gene: 7. The DNA read from the CDR3 is TGCGCCAGCAGTGAGTCTGGGGACAGGCTGCGCTACGAG. Translated: CASSESGDRLRYE. The complete CDR3 reads CASSESGDRLRYEQYF.

This clone was counted between two and nine times. The covered CDR3 bases are TGTGCCTGGAGATTGGCGGCCGGGGAGACC. Its translation is CAWRLAAGET. The whole CDR3 sequence reads CAWRLAAGETQYF. The V call is TRBV30, the J call TRBJ2-5; no definite D call. Sequencing ends 3 residues short of the CDR3 end; the germline J gene provides the rest. The V end lost 3 bases, the J end lost 5 bases, and 13 bases lay between the germline ends. Germline V CDR1 and CDR2: GTSNPN, SVGIG (reference sequence). This CDR3 spans 13 amino acids.

This clone has just a few counts. The read finishes 3 residues shy of the CDR3 end, and the germline J gene is used to complete it. The chain is built from TRBV19 and TRBJ2-7; 7 bases align to TRBD2. CDR3 length: 15 residues. Germline assignment: CDR1 LNHDA and CDR2 SQIVND (reference sequence). Losses at the gene ends were 4 bases for V and 5 bases for J; bases not matched to a gene: 11. The DNA read from the CDR3 is TGTGCCAGTAGTAGCCCACCGGGGGGTAAAGACGAG. It specifies CASSSPPGGKDE. The full CDR3 is CASSSPPGGKDEQYF.

This clone turned up a few times. The read finishes 3 residues shy of the CDR3 end, and the germline J gene is used to complete it. J is TRBJ1-2 and V is TRBV7-2; D is possibly TRBD1 (5 bases). V shed 3 bases and J shed 4 bases, with 12 bases lying between them. This CDR3 comprises 14 residues. CDR1 is SGHTA, CDR2 FQGNSA, per germline. CDR3 sequence: CASSFFKRGYGYTF. CDR3 DNA, as far as it was read: TGTGCCAGCAGCTTTTTTAAGAGGGGCTATGGC.

A few counts support this clone. The CDR3 region is CAWGSGTRVTGELFF. The part of the CDR3 DNA that was read is TGTGCCTGGGGTTCCGGGACTAGAGTTACCGGGGAG. This rearrangement joins TRBV30 to TRBJ2-2; 8 nucleotides line up with TRBD2. The read finishes 3 residues shy of the CDR3 end, and the germline J gene is used to complete it. Germline CDR1 reads GTSNPN; CDR2 reads SVGIG (reference sequence). The CDR3 has 15 amino acids. The junction had 10 bases not matched to a gene; V was cut back by 5 bases and J by 5 bases.

This clone appeared a few times. The CDR3 end falls 3 residues outside the read, so it is completed with the germline J gene. V usage is TRBV29-1 and J usage is TRBJ2-1; D might be TRBD1 (5 bases). The germline V gene encodes CDR1 SQVTM and CDR2 ANQGSEA. Trimming removed 2 bases from V and 4 bases from J, with 12 bases in between. The CDR3 extends over 14 amino acids. CDR3 bases read: TGCAGCGTTGAATCTCAGGGCGTTTACAATGAG. It specifies CSVESQGVYNE. In full, the CDR3 is CSVESQGVYNEQFF.

This clone was counted ten times or more. The CDR3 end falls 3 residues outside the read, so it is completed with the germline J gene. V is TRBV20-1 and J is TRBJ1-2, with TRBD1 identical over 12 bases. Germline V CDR1 and CDR2: DFQATT, SNEGSKA (reference sequence). CDR3 length: 15 amino acids. V shed 6 bases and J 7 bases; nucleotides not matched to a gene: 12. CDR3 sequence: CSARPPGTGGAGYTF. CDR3 bases read: TGCAGTGCGAGACCACCCGGGACAGGGGGCGCTGGC.

Of note for this clone: The CDR3 extends 3 residues past the end of the read, so its final part is completed from the germline J gene. The genes are TRBV6-2 or TRBV6-3 and TRBJ2-5; D perhaps matches TRBD1 (7 bases). This CDR3 region has 16 residues. Trimming removed 6 bases at V and 4 bases at J, with 21 bases between. Germline V gene data show CDR1 as MNHEY and CDR2 as SVGEGT. CDR3 sequence: CASSPGGLAFRETQYF. The sequenced CDR3 bases are TGTGCCAGCAGCCCAGGGGGGCTAGCCTTCCGAGAGACC.

This clone was observed a handful of times. The CDR3 goes on 3 residues after the read ends, and that part is filled in from the germline J gene. J is TRBJ2-5 and V is TRBV7-2, with D uncertain. The V end lost 2 bases, the J end lost 2 bases, and 6 bases lay between the germline ends. In germline, CDR1 is SGHTA, CDR2 FQGNSA. This CDR3 comprises 13 residues. The CDR3 region is CASSLISQETQYF. Partial CDR3 DNA: TGTGCCAGCAGCTTAATCAGTCAAGAGACC. The full variable domain, its missing parts supplied by reference TRBV7-2 and TRBJ2-5, is GAGVSQSPSNKVTEKGKDVELRCDPISGHTALYWYRQSLGQGLEFLIYFQGNSAPDKSGLPSDRFSAERTGGSVSTLTIQRTQQEDSAVYLCASSLISQETQYFGPGTRLLVL.

About this clone: The read falls 3 residues short of the CDR3 end, and the missing part is taken from the germline J gene. The chain links TRBV18 to TRBJ1-1; a weak D match, TRBD1 (6 bases). The CDR3 has 14 amino acids. CDR1 and CDR2 (germline): KGHSH, LQKENI. The DNA read from the CDR3 is TGTGCCAGCTCACCATATCAGGGGAACAATGAG. As protein: CASSPYQGNNE. The whole CDR3 is CASSPYQGNNEAFF.

On this clone itself: The CDR3 end lies 3 residues beyond the end of the read and is filled in from the germline J gene. This chain uses TRBV2 with TRBJ2-5; 9 nucleotides match TRBD1. Per the germline V gene, CDR1 is SNHLY and CDR2 is FYNNEI. The CDR3 runs to 13 residues. The junction had 4 bases not matched to a gene; V was cut back by 6 bases and J by 5 bases. The CDR3 here is CASRGTGLETQYF. The DNA read from the CDR3 is TGTGCCAGCAGGGGGACAGGGCTGGAGACC.

This clone was seen a few times. The sequenced fragment ends 3 residues before the CDR3 boundary, so the rest is inferred from the germline J gene. The J gene is TRBJ2-7, the V gene TRBV20-1; D remains unclear. Trimming shortened V by 3 bases and J by 2 bases, and 17 bases separated the two germline ends. There are 15 residues in the CDR3. Germline CDR1 DFQATT, CDR2 SNEGSKA (reference sequence). The CDR3 reads CSASGVTRGTYEQYF. The sequenced part of the CDR3 DNA is TGCAGTGCTAGTGGCGTTACCCGCGGAACCTACGAG.

This clone was found many times. The read falls 3 residues short of the CDR3 end, and the missing part is taken from the germline J gene. The chain employs TRBV2 and TRBJ1-6, with D perhaps TRBD1 (6 bases). This CDR3 region has 14 residues. CDR1 and CDR2 from the germline V gene are SNHLY and FYNNEI. Trimming shortened V by 4 bases and J by 8 bases, and 12 bases separated the two germline ends. The CDR3 sequence is CASSVRGRDSPLHF. The CDR3 bases that were read are TGTGCCAGCAGTGTGAGGGGGAGAGATTCACCC.